This T cell receptor (beta chain) was profiled in a study of cytomegalovirus exposure and HLA in healthy donors. Germline V gene data show CDR1 as SGHVS and CDR2 as FQNEAQ. This CDR3 comprises 13 residues. Trimming took 2 bases from V and 2 from J, leaving 6 bases between them. Both 60 Vbeta primers and 13 Jbeta primers went into the PCR. Here immunoSEQ multiplex PCR was the method, and the copy in TCRdb shows in-frame clones only, minus some. The table shows about 240,000 clones, with more than 70% occurring only once. Notes on this clone: The sample holds other DNA sequences that translate to the same CDR3.

The sequence was collected from a boy under 18 in good health and CMV-seronegative. The J gene is TRBJ2-5, the V gene TRBV7-8, with D unclear. Sequencing was carried out using PBMCs. CDR3 protein: CASSLRRQETQYF. The CDR3 DNA reads TGTGCCAGCAGCTTAAGGCGGCAAGAGACCCAGTACTTC.